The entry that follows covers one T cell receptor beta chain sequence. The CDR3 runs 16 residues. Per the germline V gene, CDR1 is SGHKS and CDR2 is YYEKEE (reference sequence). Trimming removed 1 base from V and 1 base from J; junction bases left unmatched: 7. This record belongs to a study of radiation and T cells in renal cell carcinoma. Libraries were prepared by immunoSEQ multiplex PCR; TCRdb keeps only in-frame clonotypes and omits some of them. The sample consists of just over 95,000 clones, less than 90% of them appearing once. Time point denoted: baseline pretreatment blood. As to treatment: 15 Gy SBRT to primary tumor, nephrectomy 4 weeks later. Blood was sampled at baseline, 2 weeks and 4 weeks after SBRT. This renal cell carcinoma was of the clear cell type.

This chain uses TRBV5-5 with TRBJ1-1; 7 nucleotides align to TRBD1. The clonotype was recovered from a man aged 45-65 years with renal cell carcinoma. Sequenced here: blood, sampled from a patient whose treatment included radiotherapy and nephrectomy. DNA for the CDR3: TGTGCCAGCAGCTTGCGTCATAAGGGGGCGAACACTGAAGCTTTCTTT. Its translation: CASSLRHKGANTEAFF.